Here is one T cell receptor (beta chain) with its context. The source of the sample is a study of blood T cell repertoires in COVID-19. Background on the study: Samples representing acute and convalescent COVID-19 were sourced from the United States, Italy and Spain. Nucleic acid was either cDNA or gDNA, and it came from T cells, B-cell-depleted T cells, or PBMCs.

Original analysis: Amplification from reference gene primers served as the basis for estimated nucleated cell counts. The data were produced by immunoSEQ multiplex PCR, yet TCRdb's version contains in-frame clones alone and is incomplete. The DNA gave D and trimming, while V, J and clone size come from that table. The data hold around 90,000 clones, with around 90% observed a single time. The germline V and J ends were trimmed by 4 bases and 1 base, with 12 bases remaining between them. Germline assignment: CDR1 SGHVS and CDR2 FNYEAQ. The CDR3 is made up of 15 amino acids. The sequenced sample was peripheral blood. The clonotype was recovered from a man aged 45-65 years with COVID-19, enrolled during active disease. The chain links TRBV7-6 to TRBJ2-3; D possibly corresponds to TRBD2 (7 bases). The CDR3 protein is CASSSRGARTDTQYF. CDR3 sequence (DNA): TGTGCCAGCAGCTCTCGGGGGGCTCGCACAGATACGCAGTATTTT. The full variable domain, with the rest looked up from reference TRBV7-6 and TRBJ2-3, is GAGVSQSPRYKVTKRGQDVALRCDPISGHVSLYWYRQALGQGPEFLTYFNYEAQQDKSGLPNDRFSAERPEGSISTLTIQRTEQRDSAMYRCASSSRGARTDTQYFGPGTRLTVL.